Following are 7 T cell receptor beta chains from one sample sequenced in a study of cytomegalovirus exposure and HLA in healthy donors. PCR was performed using 60 Vbeta and 13 Jbeta primers. The repertoire was sequenced with immunoSEQ multiplex PCR; TCRdb's copy has only in-frame clones and lacks some. This sample's clone table lists around 150,000 clones. Specimen: PBMCs. Source of these receptors: an older woman in good health and CMV-seronegative.

The rearrangement joins TRBV7-9 to TRBJ1-1; D remains ambiguous. The V gene lost 1 base and the J gene lost 1 base, with 7 bases spanning the gap. The CDR3 spans 14 residues. Per germline, CDR1 SEHNR and CDR2 FQNEAQ (reference sequence). The CDR3 sequence is CASSLGRWNTEAFF. In DNA, the CDR3 is TGTGCCAGCAGCTTAGGGCGGTGGAACACTGAAGCTTTCTTT.

V is TRBV7-8 and J is TRBJ1-2, with 10 bases lining up with TRBD1. CDR3 length: 15 residues. CDR1 is SGHVS, CDR2 FQNEAQ, per germline. J gave up 6 bases and V 1 base, and 5 bases lay outside the gene matches. The DNA for the CDR3 is TGTGCCAGCAGCTTAGATCGGGACAGGGGTAATGGCTACACCTTC. Protein sequence: CASSLDRDRGNGYTF. Full variable domain (remainder filled in from reference TRBV7-8 and TRBJ1-2): GAGVSQSPRYKVAKRGQDVALRCDPISGHVSLFWYQQALGQGPEFLTYFQNEAQLDKSGLPSDRFFAERPEGSVSTLKIQRTQQEDSAVYLCASSLDRDRGNGYTFGSGTRLTVV.

The chain combines TRBV25-1 with TRBJ1-2; 7 nucleotides align to TRBD1. The CDR3 extends over 14 amino acids. Unmatched junction bases numbered 12, after V lost 5 bases and J lost 9 bases. Germline CDR1 and CDR2: MGHDK and SYGVNS. In DNA, the CDR3 is TGTGCCAGCAGTTTCCCGACAGGGAATAGGCGCTACACCTTC. This sequence encodes CASSFPTGNRRYTF.

V usage is TRBV19 and J usage is TRBJ1-6, with D possibly TRBD1 on 6 matching bases. This CDR3 contains 14 residues. Germline V gene data show CDR1 as LNHDA and CDR2 as SQIVND (reference sequence). The ends were cut back, 10 bases at V and 7 bases at J, with 17 bases in the middle. The CDR3 reads CATRVTGSNSPLHF. The CDR3 DNA is TGTGCCACTCGGGTTACAGGGTCCAATTCACCCCTCCACTTT. The full variable domain, completed using reference TRBV19 and TRBJ1-6, is DGGITQSPKYLFRKEGQNVTLSCEQNLNHDAMYWYRQDPGQGLRLIYYSQIVNDFQKGDIAEGYSVSREKKESFPLTVTSAQKNPTAFYLCATRVTGSNSPLHFGNGTRLTVT.

The DNA for the CDR3 is TGTGCCAGTAGTTCCGGACAGGTGTGGAATGAGCAGTTCTTC. This gives the protein CASSSGQVWNEQFF. The rearrangement uses TRBV19 and TRBJ2-1, with TRBD1 identical over 7 bases. Germline CDR1 LNHDA, CDR2 SQIVND (reference sequence). The CDR3 is made up of 14 amino acids. V gave up 5 bases and J gave up 7 bases; unmatched junction bases: 8. The full variable domain, completed using reference TRBV19 and TRBJ2-1, is DGGITQSPKYLFRKEGQNVTLSCEQNLNHDAMYWYRQDPGQGLRLIYYSQIVNDFQKGDIAEGYSVSREKKESFPLTVTSAQKNPTAFYLCASSSGQVWNEQFFGPGTRLTVL.

This chain links TRBV12-5 with TRBJ2-7; TRBD1 might be the D (6 bases). V was cut by 6 bases and J by 4 bases, with 13 bases left in between. CDR3 length equals 13 residues. Per the germline V gene, CDR1 is LGHNT and CDR2 is FRNRAP. CDR3 coding DNA: TGTGCTAGTGGGATGGACAGATATTACGAGCAGTACTTC. As protein: CASGMDRYYEQYF.

This sequence joins TRBV2 and TRBJ2-1, with D tentatively TRBD1 (6 bases). V lost 3 bases to trimming and J lost 9 bases, with 18 bases between them. Germline-derived CDR1 and CDR2 are SNHLY and FYNNEI. The CDR3 sequence is 15 residues long. The CDR3 coding sequence is TGTGCCAGCAGTGACCCTGGACAGTGGAGATTTGAGCAGTTCTTC. The encoded protein is CASSDPGQWRFEQFF.